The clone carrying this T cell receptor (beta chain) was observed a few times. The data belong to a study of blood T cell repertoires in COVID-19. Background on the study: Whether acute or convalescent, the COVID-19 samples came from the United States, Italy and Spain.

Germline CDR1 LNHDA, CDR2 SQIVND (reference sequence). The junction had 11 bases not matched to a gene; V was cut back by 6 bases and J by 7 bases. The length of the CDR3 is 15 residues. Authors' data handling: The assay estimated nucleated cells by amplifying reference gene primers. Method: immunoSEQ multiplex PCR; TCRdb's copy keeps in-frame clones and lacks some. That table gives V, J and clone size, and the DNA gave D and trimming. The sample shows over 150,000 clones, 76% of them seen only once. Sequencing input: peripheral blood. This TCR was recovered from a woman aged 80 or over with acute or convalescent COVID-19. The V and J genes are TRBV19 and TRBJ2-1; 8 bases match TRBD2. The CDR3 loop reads CASSTLAEVMNEQFF. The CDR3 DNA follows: TGTGCCAGTAGCACACTAGCGGAGGTAATGAATGAGCAGTTCTTC.